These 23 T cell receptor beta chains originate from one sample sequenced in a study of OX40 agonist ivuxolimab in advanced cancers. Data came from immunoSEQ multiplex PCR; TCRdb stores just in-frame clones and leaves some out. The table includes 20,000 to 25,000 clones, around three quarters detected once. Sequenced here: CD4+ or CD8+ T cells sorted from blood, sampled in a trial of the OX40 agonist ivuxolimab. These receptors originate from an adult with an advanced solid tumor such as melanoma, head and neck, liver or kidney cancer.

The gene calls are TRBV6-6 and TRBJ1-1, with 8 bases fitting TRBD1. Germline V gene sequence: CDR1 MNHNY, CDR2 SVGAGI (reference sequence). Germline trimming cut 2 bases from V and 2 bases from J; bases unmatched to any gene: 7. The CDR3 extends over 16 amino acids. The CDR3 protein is CASSYVSRGLNTEAFF. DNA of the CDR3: TGTGCCAGCAGTTACGTATCCAGGGGGCTAAACACTGAAGCTTTCTTT.

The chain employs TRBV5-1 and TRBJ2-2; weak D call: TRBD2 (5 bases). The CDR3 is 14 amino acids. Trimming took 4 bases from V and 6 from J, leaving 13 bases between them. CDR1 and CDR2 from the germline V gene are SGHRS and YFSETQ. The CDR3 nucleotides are TGCGCCAGCAGCCCCTCCGAGGGCTCCGGGGAGCTGTTTTTT. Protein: CASSPSEGSGELFF.

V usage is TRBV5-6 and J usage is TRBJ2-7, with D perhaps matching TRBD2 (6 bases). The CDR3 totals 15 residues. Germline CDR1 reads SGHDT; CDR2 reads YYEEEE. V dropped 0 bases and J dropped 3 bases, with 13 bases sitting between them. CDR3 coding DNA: TGTGCCAGCAGCTTGGCCGGGACTGGGGGCTACGAGCAGTACTTC. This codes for CASSLAGTGGYEQYF.

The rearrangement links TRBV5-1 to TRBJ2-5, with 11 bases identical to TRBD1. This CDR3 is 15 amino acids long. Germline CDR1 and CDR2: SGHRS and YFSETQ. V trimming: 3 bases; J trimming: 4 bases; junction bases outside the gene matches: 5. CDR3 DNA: TGCGCCAGCAGCTCCGGGACAGGGGGGCGAGAGACCCAGTACTTC. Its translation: CASSSGTGGRETQYF.

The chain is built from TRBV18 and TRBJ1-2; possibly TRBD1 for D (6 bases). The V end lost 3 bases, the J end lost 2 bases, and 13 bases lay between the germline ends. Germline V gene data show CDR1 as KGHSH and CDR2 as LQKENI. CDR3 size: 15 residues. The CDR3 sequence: CASSPPTGLNYGYTF. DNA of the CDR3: TGTGCCAGCTCACCGCCTACAGGGCTCAACTATGGCTACACCTTC.

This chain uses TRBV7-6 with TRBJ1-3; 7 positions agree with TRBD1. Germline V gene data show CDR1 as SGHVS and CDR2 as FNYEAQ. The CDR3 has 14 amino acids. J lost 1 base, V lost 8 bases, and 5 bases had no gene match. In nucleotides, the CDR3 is TGTGCCAGCCGGTACAGGGGATCTGGAAACACCATATATTTT. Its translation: CASRYRGSGNTIYF. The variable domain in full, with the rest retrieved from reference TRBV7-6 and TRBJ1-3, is GAGVSQSPRYKVTKRGQDVALRCDPISGHVSLYWYRQALGQGPEFLTYFNYEAQQDKSGLPNDRFSAERPEGSISTLTIQRTEQRDSAMYRCASRYRGSGNTIYFGEGSWLTVV.

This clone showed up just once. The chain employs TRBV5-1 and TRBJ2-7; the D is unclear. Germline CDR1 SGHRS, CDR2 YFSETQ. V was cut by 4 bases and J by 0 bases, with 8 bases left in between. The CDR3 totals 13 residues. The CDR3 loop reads CASSITSSYEQYF. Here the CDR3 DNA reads TGCGCCAGCAGCATTACGAGCTCCTACGAGCAGTACTTC. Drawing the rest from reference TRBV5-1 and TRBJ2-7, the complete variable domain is KAGVTQTPRYLIKTRGQQVTLSCSPISGHRSVSWYQQTPGQGLQFLFEYFSETQRNKGNFPGRFSGRQFSNSRSEMNVSTLELGDSALYLCASSITSSYEQYFGPGTRLTVT.

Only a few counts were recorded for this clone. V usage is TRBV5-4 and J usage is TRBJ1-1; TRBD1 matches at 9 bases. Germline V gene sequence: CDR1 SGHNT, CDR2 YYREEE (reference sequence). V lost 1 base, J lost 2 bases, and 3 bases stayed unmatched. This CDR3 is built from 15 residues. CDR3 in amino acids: CASSLLTGGNTEAFF. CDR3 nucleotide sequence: TGTGCCAGCAGCTTGCTGACAGGGGGAAACACTGAAGCTTTCTTT.

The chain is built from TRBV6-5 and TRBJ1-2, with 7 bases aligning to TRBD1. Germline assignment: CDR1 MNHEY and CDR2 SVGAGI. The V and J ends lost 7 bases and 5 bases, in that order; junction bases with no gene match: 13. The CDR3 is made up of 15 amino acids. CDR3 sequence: CASTIMTGNGYGYTF. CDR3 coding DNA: TGTGCCAGCACCATTATGACAGGGAACGGGTATGGCTACACCTTC.

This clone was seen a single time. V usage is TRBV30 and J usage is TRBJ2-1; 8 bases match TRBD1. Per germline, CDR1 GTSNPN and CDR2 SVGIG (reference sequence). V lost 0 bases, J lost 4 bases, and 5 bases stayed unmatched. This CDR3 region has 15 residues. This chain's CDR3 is CAWSVGRGLYNEQFF. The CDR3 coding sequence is TGTGCCTGGAGTGTAGGCAGGGGGCTTTACAATGAGCAGTTCTTC. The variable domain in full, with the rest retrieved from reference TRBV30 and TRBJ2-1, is SQTIHQWPATLVQPVGSPLSLECTVEGTSNPNLYWYRQAAGRGLQLLFYSVGIGQISSEVPQNLSASRPQDRQFILSSKKLLLSDSGFYLCAWSVGRGLYNEQFFGPGTRLTVL.

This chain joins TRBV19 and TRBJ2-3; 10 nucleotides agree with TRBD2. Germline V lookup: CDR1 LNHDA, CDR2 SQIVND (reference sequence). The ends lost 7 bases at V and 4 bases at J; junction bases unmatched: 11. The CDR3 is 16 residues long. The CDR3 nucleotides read TGTGCCAGTAAGAAAGCGAGCGGGGGGGCCTCAGATACGCAGTATTTT. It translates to CASKKASGGASDTQYF.

CDR3 sequence (DNA): TGTGCCAGCACCACATTGCGGGGATGGAATTCACCCCTCCACTTT. This encodes CASTTLRGWNSPLHF. The rearrangement joins TRBV27 to TRBJ1-6; no clear D gene. Trimming stripped 7 bases from V and 7 bases from J, with 17 bases between. CDR1 is MNHEY and CDR2 is SMNVEV in the germline V gene (reference sequence). This CDR3 contains 15 residues.

The CDR3: CASRSLGNYTGELFF. The DNA for the CDR3 is TGTGCCAGCAGGTCGCTCGGGAACTACACCGGGGAGCTGTTTTTT. This chain joins TRBV11-2 and TRBJ2-2, with D perhaps TRBD2 (5 bases). Germline V CDR1 and CDR2: SGHAT, FQNNGV. The CDR3 totals 15 residues. V was shortened by 6 bases and J by 3 bases, with 14 bases between the two germline ends.

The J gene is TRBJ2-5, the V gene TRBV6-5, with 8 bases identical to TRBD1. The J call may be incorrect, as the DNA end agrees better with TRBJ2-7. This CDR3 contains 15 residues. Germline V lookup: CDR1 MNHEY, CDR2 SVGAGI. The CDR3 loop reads CASGLQGQGPYEQYF. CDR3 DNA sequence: TGTGCCAGCGGCCTTCAAGGACAGGGCCCCTACGAGCAGTACTTC.

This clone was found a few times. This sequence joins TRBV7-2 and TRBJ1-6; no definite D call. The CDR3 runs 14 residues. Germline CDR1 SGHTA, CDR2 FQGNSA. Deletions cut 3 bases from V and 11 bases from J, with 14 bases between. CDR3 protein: CASSFGYGLPPLHF. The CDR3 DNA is TGTGCCAGCAGCTTCGGCTACGGTCTCCCACCCCTCCACTTT.

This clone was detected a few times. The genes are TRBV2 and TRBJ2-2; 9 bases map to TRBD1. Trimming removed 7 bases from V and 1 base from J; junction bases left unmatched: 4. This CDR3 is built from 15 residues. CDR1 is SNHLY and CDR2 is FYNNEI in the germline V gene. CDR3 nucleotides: TGTGCCAGCATTCGGGACAGGGTGAACACCGGGGAGCTGTTTTTT. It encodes CASIRDRVNTGELFF.

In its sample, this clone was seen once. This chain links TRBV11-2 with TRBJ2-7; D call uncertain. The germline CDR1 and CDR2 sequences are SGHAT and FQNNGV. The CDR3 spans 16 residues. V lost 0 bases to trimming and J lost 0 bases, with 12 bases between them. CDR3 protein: CASSLEVQDYSYEQYF. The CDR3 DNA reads TGTGCCAGCAGCTTAGAGGTGCAAGATTACTCCTACGAGCAGTACTTC. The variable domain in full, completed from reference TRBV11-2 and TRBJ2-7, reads EAGVAQSPRYKIIEKRQSVAFWCNPISGHATLYWYQQILGQGPKLLIQFQNNGVVDDSQLPKDRFSAERLKGVDSTLKIQPAKLEDSAVYLCASSLEVQDYSYEQYFGPGTRLTVT.

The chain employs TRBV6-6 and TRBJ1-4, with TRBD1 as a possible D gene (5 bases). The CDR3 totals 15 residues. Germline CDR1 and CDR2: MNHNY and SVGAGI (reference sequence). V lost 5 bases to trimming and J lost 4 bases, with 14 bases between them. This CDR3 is CASSRSGTVNEKLFF. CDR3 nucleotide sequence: TGTGCCAGCAGTCGGTCCGGGACGGTTAATGAAAAACTGTTTTTT.

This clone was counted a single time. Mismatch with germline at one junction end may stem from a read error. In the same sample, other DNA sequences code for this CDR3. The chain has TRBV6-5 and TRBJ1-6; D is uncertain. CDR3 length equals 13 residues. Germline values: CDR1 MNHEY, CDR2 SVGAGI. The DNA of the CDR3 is TGTGCCAGCAGTTCCCCCTATAATTCGCCCCTCCACTTT. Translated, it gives CASSSPYNSPLHF.

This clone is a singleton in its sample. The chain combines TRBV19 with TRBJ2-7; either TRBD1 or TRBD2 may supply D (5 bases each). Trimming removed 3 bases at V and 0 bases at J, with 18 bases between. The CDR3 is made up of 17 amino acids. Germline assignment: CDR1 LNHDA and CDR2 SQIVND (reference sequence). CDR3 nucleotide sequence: TGTGCCAGTAGTATTGGGACCGACAGACTGAGCTCCTACGAGCAGTACTTC. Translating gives CASSIGTDRLSSYEQYF.

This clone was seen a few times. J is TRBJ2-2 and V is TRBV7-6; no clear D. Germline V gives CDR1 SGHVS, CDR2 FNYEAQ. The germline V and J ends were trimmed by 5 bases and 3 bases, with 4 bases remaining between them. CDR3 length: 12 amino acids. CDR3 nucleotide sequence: TGTGCCAGCAGCAGCGACACCGGGGAGCTGTTTTTT. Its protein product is CASSSDTGELFF. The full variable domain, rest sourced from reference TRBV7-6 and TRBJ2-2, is GAGVSQSPRYKVTKRGQDVALRCDPISGHVSLYWYRQALGQGPEFLTYFNYEAQQDKSGLPNDRFSAERPEGSISTLTIQRTEQRDSAMYRCASSSDTGELFFGEGSRLTVL.

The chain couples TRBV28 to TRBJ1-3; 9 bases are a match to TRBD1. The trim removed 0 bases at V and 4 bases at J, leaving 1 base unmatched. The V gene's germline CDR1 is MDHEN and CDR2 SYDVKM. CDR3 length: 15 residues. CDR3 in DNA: TGTGCCAGCAGTTTATGGACAGGGGGAGGAAACACCATATATTTT. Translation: CASSLWTGGGNTIYF.

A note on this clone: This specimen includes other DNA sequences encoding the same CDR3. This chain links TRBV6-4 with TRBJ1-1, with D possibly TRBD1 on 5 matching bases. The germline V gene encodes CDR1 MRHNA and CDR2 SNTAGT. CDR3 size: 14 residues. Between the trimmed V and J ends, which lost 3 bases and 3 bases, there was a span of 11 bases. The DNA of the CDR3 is TGTGCCAGCAGTGAATGGGGGAAACACACTGAAGCTTTCTTT. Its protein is CASSEWGKHTEAFF.